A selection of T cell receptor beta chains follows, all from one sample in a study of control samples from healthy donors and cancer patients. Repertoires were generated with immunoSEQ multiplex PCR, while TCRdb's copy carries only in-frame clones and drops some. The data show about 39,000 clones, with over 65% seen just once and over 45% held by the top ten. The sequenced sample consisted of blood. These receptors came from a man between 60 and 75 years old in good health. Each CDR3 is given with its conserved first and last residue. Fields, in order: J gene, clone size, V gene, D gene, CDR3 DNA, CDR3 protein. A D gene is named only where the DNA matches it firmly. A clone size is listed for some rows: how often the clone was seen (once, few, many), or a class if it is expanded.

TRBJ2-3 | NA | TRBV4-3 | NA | TGCGCCAGCAGCCAAGATATATCCACAGATACGCAGTATTTT | CASSQDISTDTQYF
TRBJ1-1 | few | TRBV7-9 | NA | TGTGCCAGCAGCGATTACGGGCCCCCGAAATGGAACACTGAAGCTTTCTTT | CASSDYGPPKWNTEAFF
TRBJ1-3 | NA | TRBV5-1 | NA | TGCGCCAGCAGCTTCCAGGGGCAGACTGGAAACACCATATATTTT | CASSFQGQTGNTIYF
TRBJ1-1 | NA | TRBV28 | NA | TGTGCCAGCAGCCGACGAAGGGGGGCTCTCGGTGAAGCTTTCTTT | CASSRRRGALGEAFF
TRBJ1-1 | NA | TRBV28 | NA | TGTGCCAGCAGTTTAGGGGTGGAGAGGGGGAACACTGAAGCTTTCTTT | CASSLGVERGNTEAFF
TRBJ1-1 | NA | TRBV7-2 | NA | TGTGCCAGCAGCACGCCGACAAGGAAAGCTTTCTTT | CASSTPTRKAFF
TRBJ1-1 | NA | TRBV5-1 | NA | TGCGCCAGCAGCTTGGGCGGACAGCTCATAATGAACACTGAAGCTTTCTTT | CASSLGGQLIMNTEAFF
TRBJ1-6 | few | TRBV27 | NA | TGTGCCAGCAAATCCGGGCAGATTAATTCACCCCTCCACTTT | CASKSGQINSPLHF
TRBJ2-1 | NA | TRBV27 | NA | TGTGCCAGCAGTTTAGCCCAGAGCTCCTACAATGAGCAGTTCTTC | CASSLAQSSYNEQFF
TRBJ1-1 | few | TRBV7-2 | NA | TGTGCCAGCAGCTTAGCGACAGCAGAAGCTTTCTTT | CASSLATAEAFF
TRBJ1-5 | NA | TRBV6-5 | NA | TGTGCCAGCAGGTACAGCCTCAATCAGCCCCAGCATTTT | CASRYSLNQPQHF
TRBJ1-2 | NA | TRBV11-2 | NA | TGTGCCAGCAGCTTCGTCGGGACACCGCTCTATGGCTACACCTTC | CASSFVGTPLYGYTF
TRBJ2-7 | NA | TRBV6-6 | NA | TGTGCCAGCAGTTACTCGATGGGGTCCTACGAGCAGTACTTC | CASSYSMGSYEQYF
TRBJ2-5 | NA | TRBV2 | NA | TGTGCCAGCAGTAAACAGTTGCAAGAGACCCAGTACTTC | CASSKQLQETQYF
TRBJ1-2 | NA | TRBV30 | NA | NA | CAWADGTSERDTF
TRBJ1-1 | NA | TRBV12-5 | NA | TGTGCTAGTGGTTTGGCCCGGGGGCGAGCGAACACTGAAGCTTTCTTT | CASGLARGRANTEAFF
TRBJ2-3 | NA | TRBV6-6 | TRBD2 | TGTGCCAGCAGTCTGAGCGGGGGGGCCACAGATACGCAGTATTTT | CASSLSGGATDTQYF
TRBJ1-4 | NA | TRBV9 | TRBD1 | TGTGCCAGCAGCGTGGGGGGACAGGGATCTAATGAAAAACTGTTTTTT | CASSVGGQGSNEKLFF
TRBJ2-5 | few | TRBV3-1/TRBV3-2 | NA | TGTGCCAGCACACGGAGGGCCGGAGAGACCCAGTACTTC | CASTRRAGETQYF
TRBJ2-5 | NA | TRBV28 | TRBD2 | TGTGCCAGCAACCCGGGAGGGGTGGAGACCCAGTACTTC | CASNPGGVETQYF
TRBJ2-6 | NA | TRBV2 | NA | TGTGCCAGCGGCCGGGACTCTGGGGCCAACGTCCTGACTTTC | CASGRDSGANVLTF
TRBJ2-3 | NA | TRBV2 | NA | TGTGCCAGCAGTGGACCAGATACGCAGTATTTT | CASSGPDTQYF